The entry below describes one T cell receptor beta chain. This sample includes further DNA sequences coding for the same CDR3. The data are from a study of CD4 T cells in relation to SARS-CoV-2 and coronaviruses. The V gene's germline CDR1 is MNHEY and CDR2 SVGAGI. V lost 0 bases to trimming and J lost 7 bases; unmatched junction nucleotides: 2. This CDR3 is 16 amino acids long. The protocol was immunoSEQ multiplex PCR, while the TCRdb copy is restricted to in-frame clones and leaves out a portion. The table includes tens of thousands of clones, less than 95% detected once. Before the COVID-19 pandemic, during about 2010-2018, CD4+ T cells were taken from unexposed donors.

V gene TRBV6-5 combines with J gene TRBJ2-1; 14 nucleotides match TRBD2. This clonotype was sampled from a human donor in good health. The material sequenced was naive CD4+ T cells from PBMCs. The subset is: naive CD4+ T cells isolated by negative enrichment. The CDR3 DNA is TGTGCCAGCAGTTACTCTGGGACTAGCGGGAGAAATGAGCAGTTCTTC. Its translation: CASSYSGTSGRNEQFF.